Sequencing of this T cell receptor beta chain was carried out in a study of shared clonotypes between healthy human individuals. Study outcomes and limitations: Large depth notwithstanding, sorted-subset sequencing proved incomplete by rarefaction.

All the donors were Caucasian adults who lived in Nashville, Tennessee. TCRdb's copy holds only in-frame clones and misses some; the assay was immunoSEQ multiplex PCR. The table shows approximately 2,300,000 clones, with roughly 90% occurring only once. The CDR3 has 13 residues. Trimming took 7 bases from V and 0 from J; bases not matched to a gene: 2. CDR1 and CDR2 (germline): SGHRS, YFSETQ. A word on this clone: What it recognizes is unknown.

V is TRBV5-1 and J is TRBJ1-2; 8 bases map to TRBD1. What was sequenced was naive CD4+ T cells from PBMCs. Noted subset: CD45RA+ positively selected. This receptor was identified in a man aged 18 to 29 in good health. Some clones in this sample may be carry-over from other donors' samples. CDR3 protein: CASGQGSNYGYTF. The CDR3 nucleotides are TGCGCCAGCGGACAGGGCTCTAACTATGGCTACACCTTC. Variable domain in full (rest from reference TRBV5-1 and TRBJ1-2): KAGVTQTPRYLIKTRGQQVTLSCSPISGHRSVSWYQQTPGQGLQFLFEYFSETQRNKGNFPGRFSGRQFSNSRSEMNVSTLELGDSALYLCASGQGSNYGYTFGSGTRLTVV.